Following are 30 T cell receptor beta chains from one sample sequenced in a study of blood T cell repertoires in COVID-19. Assay: immunoSEQ multiplex PCR; the TCRdb copy retains only in-frame clones and omits some. In the table there are 300,000 or so clones, around 90% of which are singletons. The source material was PBMCs or T cells enriched from blood (not recorded which). The receptors originated from a woman aged 25-40 years who had recovered from COVID-19.

The chain joins TRBV11-2 to TRBJ1-2, with 11 bases aligning to TRBD1. Trimming removed 1 base from V and 4 bases from J; junction bases left unmatched: 5. The CDR3 loop spans 16 amino acids. The germline CDR1 and CDR2 sequences are SGHAT and FQNNGV. CDR3 protein: CASSLAPGQGGYGYTF. For the CDR3, the DNA is TGTGCCAGCAGCTTAGCGCCGGGACAGGGGGGCTATGGCTACACCTTC.

This chain connects TRBV5-6 to TRBJ1-6; the D is unclear. V was cut by 1 base and J by 10 bases, with 15 bases left in between. The CDR3 consists of 15 residues. Germline CDR1 reads SGHDT; CDR2 reads YYEEEE. The CDR3 DNA reads as TGTGCCAGCAGCTTGAGTTCCAGGAACCCGTCACCCCTCCACTTT. Translation gives CASSLSSRNPSPLHF. Based on the CDR3 plus reference TRBV5-6 and TRBJ1-6, the full variable domain is DAGVTQSPTHLIKTRGQQVTLRCSPKSGHDTVSWYQQALGQGPQFIFQYYEEEERQRGNFPDRFSGHQFPNYSSELNVNALLLGDSALYLCASSLSSRNPSPLHFGNGTRLTVT.

CDR3 bases: TGTGCCAGCAGCTTAATCAGGGGGGACACTGAAGCTTTCTTT. Amino acid sequence: CASSLIRGDTEAFF. V and J are TRBV7-9 and TRBJ1-1, with TRBD1 matching over 7 bases. Germline V lookup: CDR1 SEHNR, CDR2 FQNEAQ (reference sequence). CDR3 length equals 14 residues. V trimming: 2 bases; J trimming: 3 bases; junction bases outside the gene matches: 3.

This clone is a singleton in its sample. The chain joins TRBV4-3 to TRBJ1-2; TRBD1 aligns across 8 bases. CDR1 and CDR2 (germline): LGHNA, YSLEER. The trim removed 1 base at V and 8 bases at J, leaving 3 bases unmatched. CDR3 length: 13 residues. The chain's CDR3 is CASSQAGGDGYTF. CDR3 nucleotides: TGCGCCAGCAGCCAAGCAGGGGGCGACGGCTACACCTTC.

The chain couples TRBV14 to TRBJ2-7, with D possibly matching TRBD2 (6 bases). Germline lookup yields CDR1 SGHDN and CDR2 FVKESK. This CDR3 contains 18 residues. V was cut by 5 bases and J by 4 bases, with 27 bases left in between. The CDR3 region is CASSYRRTDGSLKYEQYF. CDR3 coding DNA: TGTGCCAGCAGCTACCGACGAACAGACGGGAGCCTGAAGTACGAGCAGTACTTC.

V is TRBV20-1 and J is TRBJ2-1; D gene uncertain. Trimming pared 1 base from V and 7 bases from J, leaving 5 bases between. The germline V gene has CDR1 DFQATT and CDR2 SNEGSKA (reference sequence). The length of the CDR3 is 11 residues. The CDR3 is CSARVMNEQFF. CDR3 nucleotides: TGCAGTGCTAGAGTCATGAATGAGCAGTTCTTC.

The J gene is TRBJ2-7, the V gene TRBV6-5, with D possibly matching TRBD1 (6 bases). Germline CDR1 is MNHEY and CDR2 is SVGAGI. The CDR3 contains 14 residues. The germline V and J ends were trimmed by 6 bases and 5 bases, with 17 bases remaining between them. CDR3 sequence reads: CASRPGTIANEQYF. As DNA, the CDR3 is TGTGCCAGCAGGCCGGGGACAATTGCGAACGAGCAGTACTTC.

This sequence joins TRBV19 and TRBJ1-5; D gene ambiguous. The CDR3 runs 13 residues. The germline V gene has CDR1 LNHDA and CDR2 SQIVND (reference sequence). The V and J ends lost 6 bases and 3 bases respectively, with 9 bases between them. CDR3 loop: CASRRHINQPQHF. The CDR3 DNA reads as TGTGCCAGTAGGCGACACATCAATCAGCCCCAGCATTTT.

The V call is TRBV24-1, the J call TRBJ1-2; D possibly corresponds to TRBD1 (5 bases). V lost 9 bases to trimming and J lost 4 bases, with 14 bases between them. CDR1 is KGHDR and CDR2 is SFDVKD in the germline V gene. CDR3 length: 13 amino acids. CDR3 region: CATGRGTVYGYTF. Here the CDR3 DNA reads TGTGCCACCGGGCGCGGGACGGTCTATGGCTACACCTTC.

The chain recombines TRBV7-2 with TRBJ2-5; D gene unclear. V was clipped by 3 bases and J by 4 bases, with 15 bases between them. The CDR3 sequence is 15 residues long. The germline V gene has CDR1 SGHTA and CDR2 FQGNSA. Written as DNA, the CDR3 is TGTGCCAGCAGCTTTCGCAGATCTGGTGGAGAGACCCAGTACTTC. Encoded protein: CASSFRRSGGETQYF.

The chain uses TRBV7-2 and TRBJ2-1; 8 bases match TRBD2. Germline V gene lookup returns CDR1 SGHTA and CDR2 FQGNSA. Trimming took 6 bases from V and 6 from J; bases not matched to a gene: 13. CDR3 length: 16 residues. The CDR3 region is CASRPDGTRGANEQFF. CDR3 nucleotide sequence: TGTGCCAGCAGACCCGACGGGACTAGGGGGGCCAATGAGCAGTTCTTC.

The genes are TRBV27 and TRBJ1-4, with D unclear. The CDR3 has 15 residues. Germline assignment: CDR1 MNHEY and CDR2 SMNVEV (reference sequence). Between the trimmed V and J ends, which lost 1 base and 0 bases, there was a span of 6 bases. CDR3: CASSLFQATNEKLFF. CDR3 nucleotides: TGTGCCAGCAGTTTATTCCAGGCAACTAATGAAAAACTGTTTTTT.

The chain uses TRBV27 and TRBJ2-7, with 8 bases identical to TRBD1. V trimming: 2 bases; J trimming: 3 bases; junction bases outside the gene matches: 15. Germline lookup yields CDR1 MNHEY and CDR2 SMNVEV (reference sequence). The CDR3 length is 18 residues. DNA for the CDR3: TGTGCCAGCAGTTTAAAGCCGTTGGGGACAGGACCCTTCTACGAGCAGTACTTC. This sequence encodes CASSLKPLGTGPFYEQYF.

The J gene is TRBJ2-1, the V gene TRBV7-9; 7 bases are shared with TRBD2. Germline CDR1 is SEHNR and CDR2 is FQNEAQ (reference sequence). After removal of 5 bases from V and 5 bases from J, the junction contained 6 bases not matched to a gene. The length of the CDR3 is 14 residues. The CDR3 nucleotides are TGTGCCAGCAGCCGTAGCGGGTGGGACAATGAGCAGTTCTTC. Protein product: CASSRSGWDNEQFF. The variable domain in full, with the rest retrieved from reference TRBV7-9 and TRBJ2-1, is DTGVSQNPRHKITKRGQNVTFRCDPISEHNRLYWYRQTLGQGPEFLTYFQNEAQLEKSRLLSDRFSAERPKGSFSTLEIQRTEQGDSAMYLCASSRSGWDNEQFFGPGTRLTVL.

The chain recombines TRBV19 with TRBJ1-5; 7 positions match TRBD1. The CDR3 covers 15 residues. J lost 5 bases, V lost 3 bases, and 7 bases had no gene match. Germline assignment: CDR1 LNHDA and CDR2 SQIVND (reference sequence). The CDR3: CASSIRQGSDQPQHF. As DNA, the CDR3 is TGTGCCAGTAGTATTCGACAGGGAAGTGATCAGCCCCAGCATTTT. The variable domain in full, with the rest retrieved from reference TRBV19 and TRBJ1-5, is DGGITQSPKYLFRKEGQNVTLSCEQNLNHDAMYWYRQDPGQGLRLIYYSQIVNDFQKGDIAEGYSVSREKKESFPLTVTSAQKNPTAFYLCASSIRQGSDQPQHFGDGTRLSIL.

The genes are TRBV3-1 (or the pseudogene TRBV3-2) and TRBJ2-7; 7 bases line up with TRBD1. The germline gives CDR1 LGHDT, CDR2 YNNKEL (reference sequence). The CDR3 runs 17 residues. The junction had 10 bases not matched to a gene; V was cut back by 0 bases and J by 2 bases. CDR3 DNA sequence: TGTGCCAGCAGCCAAGATATTGAACAGGGGATTACCTACGAGCAGTACTTC. Translated, it gives CASSQDIEQGITYEQYF.

This chain links TRBV27 with TRBJ2-7, with 11 bases identical to TRBD2. CDR1 and CDR2 from the germline V gene are MNHEY and SMNVEV (reference sequence). The CDR3 covers 17 residues. V trimming: 5 bases; J trimming: 2 bases; junction bases outside the gene matches: 11. The CDR3 spells CASSGTGTSGITYEQYF. The CDR3 region has the DNA TGTGCCAGCAGTGGCACCGGGACTAGCGGTATTACCTACGAGCAGTACTTC.

The chain couples TRBV5-1 to TRBJ2-5; 9 bases line up with TRBD2. Trimming at V came to 2 bases and at J to 1 base, leaving 3 bases not matched to a gene. CDR3 length: 15 residues. Per the germline V gene, CDR1 is SGHRS and CDR2 is YFSETQ. In DNA, the CDR3 is TGCGCCAGCAGCTTACTAGCGGGTCCCCAAGAGACCCAGTACTTC. This codes for CASSLLAGPQETQYF.

This sequence joins TRBV9 and TRBJ2-1; 13 bases agree with TRBD2. V trimming: 2 bases; J trimming: 7 bases; junction bases outside the gene matches: 3. CDR3 size: 15 residues. The germline CDR1 and CDR2 sequences are SGDLS and YYNGEE. CDR3 region: CASSVAGLAGNEQFF. The CDR3 bases are TGTGCCAGCAGCGTCGCGGGACTAGCGGGAAATGAGCAGTTCTTC.

The CDR3 spells CASSPPQAVTGELFF. CDR3 nucleotides: TGTGCCAGCAGCCCACCTCAGGCCGTCACCGGGGAGCTGTTTTTT. V usage is TRBV7-2 and J usage is TRBJ2-2; D not resolved. The V and J ends lost 5 bases and 4 bases respectively, with 14 bases between them. CDR3 length: 15 amino acids. The germline gives CDR1 SGHTA, CDR2 FQGNSA.

This clone occurred once. This chain joins TRBV30 and TRBJ1-4, with TRBD1 matching over 7 bases. With 3 bases clipped from V and 6 bases from J, the junction kept 10 bases outside the gene matches. CDR1 is GTSNPN, CDR2 SVGIG, per germline (reference sequence). This CDR3 is built from 15 residues. CDR3 in DNA: TGTGCCTGGAGACGCCAGACAGGGAATTATGAAAAACTGTTTTTT. It is translated as CAWRRQTGNYEKLFF.

This clone has more than one count but fewer than ten. The V call is TRBV7-3, the J call TRBJ2-1; TRBD2 aligns across 7 bases. Germline CDR1 reads SGHTA; CDR2 reads FQGTGA. V shed 4 bases, J shed 6 bases, and the junction held 6 bases outside the gene matches. There are 14 residues in the CDR3. Here the CDR3 DNA reads TGTGCCAGCAGCTCCATGGGAGGGAGCAATGAGCAGTTCTTC. It is translated as CASSSMGGSNEQFF.

The V and J genes are TRBV10-3 and TRBJ2-1; D call uncertain. Germline-derived CDR1 and CDR2 are ENHRY and SYGVKD. V lost 3 bases to trimming and J lost 6 bases, with 12 bases between them. The CDR3 sequence is 14 residues long. CDR3 in amino acids: CAISDRINGNEQFF. The CDR3, as DNA: TGTGCCATCAGTGACAGGATTAACGGCAATGAGCAGTTCTTC.

This chain connects TRBV25-1 to TRBJ1-6; 8 positions agree with TRBD1. This CDR3 region has 15 residues. CDR1 is MGHDK, CDR2 SYGVNS, per germline. The junction had 12 bases not matched to a gene; V was cut back by 8 bases and J by 9 bases. CDR3 residues: CASGTQGAKSSPLHF. CDR3 sequence (DNA): TGTGCCAGCGGGACCCAGGGGGCGAAAAGTTCACCCCTCCACTTT.

This clone was counted once. The chain combines TRBV4-3 with TRBJ2-7, with 7 positions matching TRBD1. The CDR3 extends over 15 amino acids. V gave up 4 bases and J gave up 5 bases; unmatched junction bases: 11. The germline gives CDR1 LGHNA, CDR2 YSLEER. DNA of the CDR3: TGCGCCAGCAGCCGCACAGGGGCCTCTGTGGACGAGCAGTACTTC. Its translation: CASSRTGASVDEQYF.

This sequence joins TRBV6-5 and TRBJ2-3; TRBD2 matches 11 bases. The V gene's germline CDR1 is MNHEY and CDR2 SVGAGI. V shed 10 bases, J shed 8 bases, and the junction held 11 bases outside the gene matches. This CDR3 is built from 14 residues. Written as DNA, the CDR3 is TGTGCCACCCTCTCCGGGCTAGCGGGAGGTACGCAGTATTTT. Translated: CATLSGLAGGTQYF.

V gene TRBV27 combines with J gene TRBJ1-4; a possible D gene is TRBD1 (5 bases). V was clipped by 3 bases and J by 0 bases, with 11 bases between them. The CDR3 extends over 16 amino acids. From germline, CDR1 is MNHEY and CDR2 SMNVEV (reference sequence). The CDR3 sequence is CASSFWRGTTNEKLFF. The CDR3 nucleotides read TGTGCCAGCAGTTTCTGGAGGGGCACAACTAATGAAAAACTGTTTTTT.

This clone has a single count. The CDR3 nucleotides are TGTGCCATCAGTGGGGACACCAGGGGCGGGGGCACTGAAGCTTTCTTT. Its translation is CAISGDTRGGGTEAFF. V is TRBV10-3 and J is TRBJ1-1, with D possibly matching TRBD1 (6 bases). Germline V gene sequence: CDR1 ENHRY, CDR2 SYGVKD. Trimming removed 4 bases from V and 4 bases from J, with 19 bases in between. This CDR3 spans 16 amino acids.

J is TRBJ2-1 and V is TRBV5-1; 10 bases line up with TRBD2. In germline, CDR1 is SGHRS, CDR2 YFSETQ. This CDR3 has 16 residues. V gave up 2 bases and J gave up 7 bases; unmatched junction bases: 9. The CDR3 DNA is TGCGCCAGCAGCTTAAGTGCTAGCGGGAGTTTTAATGAGCAGTTCTTC. Its translation: CASSLSASGSFNEQFF. Full variable domain (missing parts from reference TRBV5-1 and TRBJ2-1): KAGVTQTPRYLIKTRGQQVTLSCSPISGHRSVSWYQQTPGQGLQFLFEYFSETQRNKGNFPGRFSGRQFSNSRSEMNVSTLELGDSALYLCASSLSASGSFNEQFFGPGTRLTVL.

The chain joins TRBV5-4 to TRBJ2-7; D possibly corresponds to TRBD2 (5 bases). The CDR3 covers 14 residues. Germline V CDR1 and CDR2: SGHNT, YYREEE (reference sequence). Trimming cost V 0 bases and J 5 bases, with 12 bases left between them. This CDR3 reads CASSLDAPRDEQYF. DNA of the CDR3: TGTGCCAGCAGCTTGGATGCCCCGAGGGACGAGCAGTACTTC.